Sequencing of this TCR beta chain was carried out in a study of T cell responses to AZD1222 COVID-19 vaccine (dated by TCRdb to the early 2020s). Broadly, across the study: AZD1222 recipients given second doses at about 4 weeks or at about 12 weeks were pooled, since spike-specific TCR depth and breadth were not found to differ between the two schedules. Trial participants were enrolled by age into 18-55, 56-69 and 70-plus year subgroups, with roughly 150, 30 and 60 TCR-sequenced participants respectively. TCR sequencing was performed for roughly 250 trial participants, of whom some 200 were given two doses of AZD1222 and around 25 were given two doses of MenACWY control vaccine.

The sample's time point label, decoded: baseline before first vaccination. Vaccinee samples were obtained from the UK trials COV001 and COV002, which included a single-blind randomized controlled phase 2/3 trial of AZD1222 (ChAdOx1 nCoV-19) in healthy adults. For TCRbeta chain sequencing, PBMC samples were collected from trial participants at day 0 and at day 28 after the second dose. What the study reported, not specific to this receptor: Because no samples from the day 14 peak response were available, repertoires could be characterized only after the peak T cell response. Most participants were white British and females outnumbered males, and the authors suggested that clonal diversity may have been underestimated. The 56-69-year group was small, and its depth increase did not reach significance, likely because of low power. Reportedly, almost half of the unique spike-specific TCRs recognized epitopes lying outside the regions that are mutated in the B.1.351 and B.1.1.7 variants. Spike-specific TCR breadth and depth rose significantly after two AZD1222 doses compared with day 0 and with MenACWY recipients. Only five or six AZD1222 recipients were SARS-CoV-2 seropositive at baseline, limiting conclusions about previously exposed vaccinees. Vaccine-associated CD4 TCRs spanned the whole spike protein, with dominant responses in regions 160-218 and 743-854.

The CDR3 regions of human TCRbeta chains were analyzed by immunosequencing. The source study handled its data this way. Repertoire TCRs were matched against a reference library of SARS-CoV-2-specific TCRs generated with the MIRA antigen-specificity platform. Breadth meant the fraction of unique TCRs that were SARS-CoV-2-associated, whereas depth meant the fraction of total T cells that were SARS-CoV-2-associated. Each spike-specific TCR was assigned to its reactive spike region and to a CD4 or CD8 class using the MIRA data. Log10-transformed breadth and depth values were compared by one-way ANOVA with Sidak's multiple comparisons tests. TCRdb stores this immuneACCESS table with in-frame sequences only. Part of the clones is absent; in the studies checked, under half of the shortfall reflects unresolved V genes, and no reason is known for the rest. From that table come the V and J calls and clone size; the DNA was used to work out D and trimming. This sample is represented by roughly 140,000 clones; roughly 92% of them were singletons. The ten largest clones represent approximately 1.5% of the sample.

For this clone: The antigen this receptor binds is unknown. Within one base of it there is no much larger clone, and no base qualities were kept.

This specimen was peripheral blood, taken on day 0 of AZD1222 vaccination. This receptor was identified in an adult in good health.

Here the CDR3 is given as CASSEQGRTAEQYF. The DNA sequence is TGTGCCAGCAGTGAACAGGGAAGAACGGCCGAGCAGTACTTC. The receptor chain draws on TRBV6-1 and TRBJ2-7; D gene: possibly TRBD1, on 5 matching bases. Taken from cysteine to phenylalanine, the CDR3 has 14 residues. Here the CDR3 DNA is all that survives: 42 bases in frame from base 1. V loses 2 bases, J loses 6 bases, and the germline ends lie 14 bases apart. The CDR1 and CDR2 encoded by the germline V gene are MNHNS and SASEGT.